This note documents a single T cell receptor beta chain sequence. This specimen comes from a study of somatic mutations in cytotoxic T cells in rheumatoid arthritis. There are 12 residues in the CDR3. Trimming removed 5 bases from V and 8 bases from J, with 12 bases in between. CDR1 SEHNR and CDR2 FQNEAQ come from the germline V gene (reference sequence). Repertoires were generated with immunoSEQ multiplex PCR, while TCRdb's copy carries only in-frame clones and drops some. The data show 15,000 to 20,000 clones, with around 67% seen just once and about a fifth held by the top ten. This chain joins TRBV7-9 and TRBJ1-2; a possible D gene is TRBD1 (5 bases). The sample taken for sequencing was CD8+ T cells sorted from blood. This TCR was recovered from a woman aged 55-70 years in good health. The CDR3 sequence: CASSPRGKGYTF. DNA for the CDR3: TGTGCCAGCAGCCCTAGGGGTAAGGGCTACACCTTC.